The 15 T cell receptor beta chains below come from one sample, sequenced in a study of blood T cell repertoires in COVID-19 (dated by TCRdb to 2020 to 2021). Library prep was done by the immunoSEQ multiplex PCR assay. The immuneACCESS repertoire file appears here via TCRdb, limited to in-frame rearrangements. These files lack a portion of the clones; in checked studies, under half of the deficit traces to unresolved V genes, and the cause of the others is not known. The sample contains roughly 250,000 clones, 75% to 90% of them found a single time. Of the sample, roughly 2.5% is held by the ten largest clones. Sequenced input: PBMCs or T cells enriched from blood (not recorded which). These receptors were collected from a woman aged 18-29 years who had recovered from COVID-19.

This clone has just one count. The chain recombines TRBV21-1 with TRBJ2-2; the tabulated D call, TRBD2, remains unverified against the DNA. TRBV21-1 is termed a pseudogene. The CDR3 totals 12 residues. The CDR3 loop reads CASSSISGELFF. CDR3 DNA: TGTGCCAGCAGCAGTATTTCCGGGGAGCTGTTTTTT.

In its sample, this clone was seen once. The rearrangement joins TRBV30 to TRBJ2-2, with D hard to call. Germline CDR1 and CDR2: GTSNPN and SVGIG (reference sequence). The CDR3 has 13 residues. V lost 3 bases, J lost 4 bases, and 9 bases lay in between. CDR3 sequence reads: CAWSAAFTGELFF. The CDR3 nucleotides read TGTGCCTGGAGCGCAGCGTTCACCGGGGAGCTGTTTTTT.

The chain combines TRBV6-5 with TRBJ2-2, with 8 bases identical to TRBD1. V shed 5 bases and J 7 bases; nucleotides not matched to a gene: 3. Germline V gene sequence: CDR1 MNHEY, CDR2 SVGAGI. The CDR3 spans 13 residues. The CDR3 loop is CASSRGTGGELFF. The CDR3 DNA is TGTGCCAGCAGTCGTGGGACAGGCGGGGAGCTGTTTTTT.

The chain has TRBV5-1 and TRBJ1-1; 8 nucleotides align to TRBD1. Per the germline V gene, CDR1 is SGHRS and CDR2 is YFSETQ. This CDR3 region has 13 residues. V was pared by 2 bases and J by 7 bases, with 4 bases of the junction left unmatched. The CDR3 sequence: CASSFTGGGEAFF. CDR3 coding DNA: TGCGCCAGCAGCTTTACAGGGGGTGGTGAAGCTTTCTTT.

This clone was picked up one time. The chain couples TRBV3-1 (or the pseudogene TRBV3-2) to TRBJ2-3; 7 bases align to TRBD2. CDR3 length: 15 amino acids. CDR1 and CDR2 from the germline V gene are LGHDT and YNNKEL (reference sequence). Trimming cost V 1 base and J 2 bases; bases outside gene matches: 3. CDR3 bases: TGTGCCAGCAGCCAAGCCCTAGCGGTCACAGATACGCAGTATTTT. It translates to CASSQALAVTDTQYF.

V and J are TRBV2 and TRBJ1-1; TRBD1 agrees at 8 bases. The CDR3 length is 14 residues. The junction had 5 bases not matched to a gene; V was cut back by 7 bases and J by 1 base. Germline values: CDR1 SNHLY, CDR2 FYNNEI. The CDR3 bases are TGTGCCAGCATGGACAGGGCTTCGAACACTGAAGCTTTCTTT. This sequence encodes CASMDRASNTEAFF.

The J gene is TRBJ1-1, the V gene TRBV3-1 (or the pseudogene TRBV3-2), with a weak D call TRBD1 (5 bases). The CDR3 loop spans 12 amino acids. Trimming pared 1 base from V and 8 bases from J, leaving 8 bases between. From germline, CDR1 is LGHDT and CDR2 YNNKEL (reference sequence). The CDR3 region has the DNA TGTGCCAGCAGCCAAGGGGGGGACGAAGCTTTCTTT. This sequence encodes CASSQGGDEAFF.

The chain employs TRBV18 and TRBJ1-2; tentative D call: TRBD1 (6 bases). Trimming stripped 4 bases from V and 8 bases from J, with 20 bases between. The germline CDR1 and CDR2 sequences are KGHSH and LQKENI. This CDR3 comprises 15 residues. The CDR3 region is CASSLKTDSRNGYTF. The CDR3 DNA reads TGTGCCAGCTCACTAAAAACGGACAGCCGAAACGGCTACACCTTC.

The CDR3 region has the DNA TGCGCCAGCAGCCAACAGGTCCACTCCTACAATGAGCAGTTCTTC. Protein: CASSQQVHSYNEQFF. The chain has TRBV4-1 and TRBJ2-1; D not certain. The CDR3 runs 15 residues. Germline V CDR1 and CDR2: MGHRA, YSYEKL. The ends were cut back, 2 bases at V and 0 bases at J, with 8 bases in the middle.

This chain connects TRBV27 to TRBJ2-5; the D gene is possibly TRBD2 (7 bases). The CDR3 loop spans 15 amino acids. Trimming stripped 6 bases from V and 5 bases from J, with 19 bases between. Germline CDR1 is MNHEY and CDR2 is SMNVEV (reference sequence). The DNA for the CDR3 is TGTGCCAGCAGACCCCAACGGGGGGCCTTTGAGACCCAGTACTTC. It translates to CASRPQRGAFETQYF.

CDR3 sequence (DNA): TGTGCCAGCAGCCAGACAGGGGCCGGCAATCAGCCCCAGCATTTT. Translation gives CASSQTGAGNQPQHF. V usage is TRBV7-9 and J usage is TRBJ1-5; 8 nucleotides agree with TRBD1. Trimming removed 5 bases from V and 2 bases from J; junction bases left unmatched: 5. This CDR3 has 15 residues. CDR1 and CDR2 (germline): SEHNR, FQNEAQ (reference sequence). Together with reference TRBV7-9 and TRBJ1-5, the CDR3 gives the full variable domain: DTGVSQNPRHKITKRGQNVTFRCDPISEHNRLYWYRQTLGQGPEFLTYFQNEAQLEKSRLLSDRFSAERPKGSFSTLEIQRTEQGDSAMYLCASSQTGAGNQPQHFGDGTRLSIL.

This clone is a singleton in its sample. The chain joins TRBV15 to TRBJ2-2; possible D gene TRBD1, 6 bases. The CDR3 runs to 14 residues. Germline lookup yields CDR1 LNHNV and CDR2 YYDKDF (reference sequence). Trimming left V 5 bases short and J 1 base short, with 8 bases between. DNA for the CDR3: TGTGCCACCAGCGAGGGACAGAACACCGGGGAGCTGTTTTTT. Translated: CATSEGQNTGELFF.

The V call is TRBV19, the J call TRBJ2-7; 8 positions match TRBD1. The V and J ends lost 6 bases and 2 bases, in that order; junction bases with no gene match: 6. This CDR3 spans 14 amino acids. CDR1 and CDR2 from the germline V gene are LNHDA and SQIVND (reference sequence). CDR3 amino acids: CASREQGGAYEQYF. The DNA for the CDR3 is TGTGCCAGTAGGGAACAGGGGGGAGCCTACGAGCAGTACTTC.

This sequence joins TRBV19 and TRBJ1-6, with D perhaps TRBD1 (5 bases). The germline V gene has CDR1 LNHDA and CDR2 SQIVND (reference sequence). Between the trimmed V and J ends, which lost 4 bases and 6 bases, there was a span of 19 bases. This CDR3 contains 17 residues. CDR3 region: CASSTRHGGKGNSPLHF. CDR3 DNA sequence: TGTGCCAGTAGTACCCGACACGGGGGTAAGGGTAATTCACCCCTCCACTTT.

The CDR3 spells CASSPGGTPHDQPQHF. For the CDR3, the DNA is TGCGCCAGCAGCCCAGGTGGGACACCTCATGATCAGCCCCAGCATTTT. This chain uses TRBV5-1 with TRBJ1-5; a possible D gene is TRBD1 (6 bases). CDR1 SGHRS and CDR2 YFSETQ come from the germline V gene. V was pared by 4 bases and J by 5 bases, with 19 bases between. This CDR3 is built from 16 residues.